Below, 31 T cell receptor beta chains from the same sample are listed, as sequenced in a study of regulatory T cells in long-lasting Graves disease. The time point: newly diagnosed GD, antithyroid drugs for less than 3 months. Following extraction of RNA from PBMCs, that RNA was used to make the TCR library. Assembly of TCR beta libraries relied on iRepertoire HTBI primers together with Arm-PCR of CDR3 regions. TCRdb reprocessed the multiplex PCR reads with MiXCR, giving one entry per CDR3 protein. The sample includes approximately 480,000 distinct CDR3 sequences, about a sixth of them seen just once. These data also formed part of another study, on T cells in Graves' hyperthyroidism and ophthalmopathy.

The sequences come from peripheral blood mononuclear cells (PBMCs), collected at new diagnosis, from a patient treated with antithyroid drugs. These receptors were taken from a man aged 35 to 55 with Graves disease.

The DNA for the CDR3 is TGCAGTGCTAGAGATCCCAGCGGCCCCACAGATACGCAGTATTTT. It encodes CSARDPSGPTDTQYF. The chain carries TRBV20-1 and TRBJ2-3; D perhaps matches TRBD2 (5 bases). With 0 bases removed from V and 2 bases from J, the gap between germline ends came to 12 bases. Germline loops: CDR1 DFQATT, CDR2 SNEGSKA (reference sequence). This CDR3 is 15 amino acids long.

The chain uses TRBV7-8 and TRBJ2-4, with 11 positions matching TRBD2. The CDR3 extends over 21 amino acids. V gave up 0 bases and J gave up 1 base; unmatched junction bases: 14. The germline V gene encodes CDR1 SGHVS and CDR2 FQNEAQ. The CDR3 region is CASSLAVLAGGGDEAKNIQYF. CDR3 coding DNA: TGTGCCAGCAGCTTAGCGGTCCTAGCGGGAGGAGGCGATGAGGCCAAAAACATTCAGTACTTC. The full variable domain, with the rest looked up from reference TRBV7-8 and TRBJ2-4, is GAGVSQSPRYKVAKRGQDVALRCDPISGHVSLFWYQQALGQGPEFLTYFQNEAQLDKSGLPSDRFFAERPEGSVSTLKIQRTQQEDSAVYLCASSLAVLAGGGDEAKNIQYFGAGTRLSVL.

The chain recombines TRBV20-1 with TRBJ1-3; 7 bases are shared with TRBD1. Germline-derived CDR1 and CDR2 are DFQATT and SNEGSKA (reference sequence). The junction had 8 bases not matched to a gene; V was cut back by 0 bases and J by 3 bases. The CDR3 extends over 16 amino acids. The CDR3 sequence: CSAREGGGGFGNTIYF. CDR3 nucleotide sequence: TGCAGTGCTAGAGAGGGAGGGGGCGGTTTTGGAAACACCATATATTTT.

This clonotype showed up just a few times. This sequence joins TRBV4-1 and TRBJ2-7; tentatively, D is TRBD2 (5 bases). CDR1 is MGHRA and CDR2 is YSYEKL in the germline V gene. This CDR3 region has 13 residues. Trimming removed 10 bases at V and 6 bases at J, with 19 bases between. The CDR3 nucleotides read TGCGCCACCTCCGTTGTCCCCGAGGGCGAGCAGTACTTC. Protein: CATSVVPEGEQYF.

This rearrangement joins TRBV27 to TRBJ2-2; 7 nucleotides match TRBD2. Germline trimming cut 6 bases from V and 3 bases from J; bases unmatched to any gene: 10. The CDR3 covers 16 residues. Germline CDR1 reads MNHEY; CDR2 reads SMNVEV (reference sequence). The CDR3 DNA is TGTGCCAGCAGCCCGACGACCGGGAGGTACACCGGGGAGCTGTTTTTT. Translated: CASSPTTGRYTGELFF.

The chain carries TRBV10-3 and TRBJ2-3, with 8 bases aligning to TRBD2. This CDR3 has 16 residues. From germline, CDR1 is ENHRY and CDR2 SYGVKD. The J segment lost 5 bases and the V segment lost 0 bases, leaving 7 bases of the junction unmatched. In nucleotides, the CDR3 is TGTGCCATCAGTGAGTCTGCAGCGGGAGCTGGAGATACGCAGTATTTT. Protein: CAISESAAGAGDTQYF.

The rearrangement joins TRBV29-1 to TRBJ2-4, with a possible D match to TRBD1 (5 bases). Germline V gene sequence: CDR1 SQVTM, CDR2 ANQGSEA. The ends were cut back, 3 bases at V and 0 bases at J, with 9 bases in the middle. This CDR3 has 14 residues. CDR3 coding DNA: TGCAGCGTTGACAGGGCGGTAGCCAAAAACATTCAGTACTTC. This sequence encodes CSVDRAVAKNIQYF.

This clonotype was recorded many times. The chain has TRBV27 and TRBJ2-7; 13 bases line up with TRBD2. V lost 6 bases and J lost 2; bases outside the gene matches: 10. Germline CDR1 MNHEY, CDR2 SMNVEV (reference sequence). The CDR3 has 17 amino acids. Here the CDR3 DNA reads TGTGCCAGCAGCGGTCTTAAGGGACTAGCGGGACCCTACGAGCAGTACTTC. Its translation: CASSGLKGLAGPYEQYF.

V is TRBV5-6 and J is TRBJ1-2; D remains ambiguous. Trimming left V 4 bases short and J 8 bases short, with 24 bases between. There are 16 residues in the CDR3. Germline CDR1 SGHDT, CDR2 YYEEEE. The CDR3 DNA is TGTGCCAGCAGCCGAACGCTGCGACGCCGGGAGGAGGGCTACACCTTC. This sequence encodes CASSRTLRRREEGYTF.

This clonotype was observed once. The rearrangement uses TRBV19 and TRBJ1-1; unclear D gene. Trimming stripped 3 bases from V and 1 base from J, with 6 bases between. The CDR3 loop spans 13 amino acids. CDR1 and CDR2 (germline): LNHDA, SQIVND (reference sequence). CDR3 sequence reads: CASSIEANTEAFF. The CDR3 DNA sequence: TGTGCCAGTAGTATTGAAGCGAACACTGAAGCTTTCTTT.

The J gene is TRBJ1-4, the V gene TRBV20-1, with D uncertain. The germline V gene has CDR1 DFQATT and CDR2 SNEGSKA (reference sequence). The CDR3 is made up of 16 amino acids. V gave up 0 bases and J gave up 7 bases, with 18 bases separating them. As DNA, the CDR3 is TGCAGTGCTAGAGACCTGGGAGGGCCACTGAGTGAAAAACTGTTTTTT. This sequence encodes CSARDLGGPLSEKLFF.

This clonotype was seen ten or more times. The V gene is TRBV6-1, the J gene TRBJ2-7, with a possible D match to TRBD2 (6 bases). Germline CDR1 and CDR2: MNHNS and SASEGT. V lost 6 bases to trimming and J lost 2 bases, with 14 bases between them. There are 14 residues in the CDR3. The CDR3 DNA follows: TGTGCCAGCAGCGGGGGAAAGGAGACCTACGAGCAGTACTTC. Protein product: CASSGGKETYEQYF.

The chain recombines TRBV12-3 or TRBV12-4 with TRBJ2-2, with 10 bases aligning to TRBD2. The CDR3 sequence is 16 residues long. V lost 5 bases and J lost 7; bases outside the gene matches: 10. Here the CDR3 DNA reads TGTGCCAGCAGTACCCTTAGCGGGAGGACCCTCGGGGAGCTGTTTTTT. Protein product: CASSTLSGRTLGELFF.

In this sample, this clonotype turned up many times. The chain recombines TRBV12-3 or TRBV12-4 with TRBJ1-1, with D possibly being TRBD1 (6 bases). With 0 bases removed from V and 4 bases from J, the gap between germline ends came to 15 bases. This CDR3 contains 16 residues. CDR3 residues: CASSLAMSGGGTEAFF. CDR3 DNA: TGTGCCAGCAGTTTAGCGATGTCGGGGGGCGGCACTGAAGCTTTCTTT.

V usage is TRBV27 and J usage is TRBJ2-7; D not resolved. Germline V gene data show CDR1 as MNHEY and CDR2 as SMNVEV (reference sequence). V was pared by 0 bases and J by 7 bases, with 13 bases between. The CDR3 sequence is 14 residues long. CDR3 sequence: CASSLSGWAGEQYF. CDR3 DNA: TGTGCCAGCAGTTTATCGGGGTGGGCCGGGGAGCAGTACTTC.

This clonotype has a count of ten or more. The DNA of the CDR3 is TGTGCCAGCAGCCAAGGGAGGGGATTTGGCAATCAGCCCCAGCATTTT. This translates into CASSQGRGFGNQPQHF. The gene calls are TRBV3-1 and TRBJ1-5, with TRBD1 as a possible D gene (5 bases). Trimming shortened V by 1 base and J by 2 bases, and 12 bases separated the two germline ends. Looked up from germline, CDR1 is LGHDT and CDR2 is YNNKEL (reference sequence). The CDR3 spans 16 residues.

Points on this clonotype: A much larger clone lies a single base off, so this may be a read error. The chain has TRBV2 and TRBJ2-1, with D tentatively TRBD2 (5 bases). The CDR3 contains 15 residues. The germline gives CDR1 SNHLY, CDR2 FYNNEI. V was trimmed by 6 bases and J by 7 bases, leaving 19 bases between them. The CDR3 spells CASSEPRGQVNEQFF. DNA for the CDR3: TGTGCCAGCAGCGAGCCGAGAGGGCAAGTTAATGAGCAGTTCTTC. The full variable domain, in which reference TRBV2 and TRBJ2-1 provide the parts outside the CDR3, is EPEVTQTPSHQVTQMGQEVILRCVPISNHLYFYWYRQILGQKVEFLVSFYNNEISEKSEIFDDQFSVERPDGSNFTLKIRSTKLEDSAMYFCASSEPRGQVNEQFFGPGTRLTVL.

This clonotype was counted many times. The gene calls are TRBV12-5 and TRBJ2-7; 10 nucleotides agree with TRBD1. The CDR3 runs 14 residues. V gave up 4 bases and J gave up 3 bases; unmatched junction bases: 3. Germline V gene data show CDR1 as LGHNT and CDR2 as FRNRAP. The CDR3 protein is CASGSRTGGYEQYF. CDR3 DNA sequence: TGTGCTAGTGGTTCCAGGACAGGGGGCTACGAGCAGTACTTC.

For this clonotype: It may be a read error: a sequence one base away is much more abundant. The chain uses TRBV12-3 or TRBV12-4 and TRBJ2-7; the D gene is possibly TRBD1 (6 bases). The CDR3 is made up of 14 amino acids. Trimming removed 6 bases from V and 3 bases from J, with 15 bases in between. The CDR3 DNA reads as TGTGCCAGCAGGGCCGGGACAAGATACTACGAGCAGTACTTC. This gives the protein CASRAGTRYYEQYF.

As to this clonotype: A clone one base away is much larger, so this may be a read error. The chain has TRBV20-1 and TRBJ1-5; maybe TRBD1 (5 bases). V lost 4 bases, J lost 6 bases, and 25 bases lay in between. The CDR3 is 17 residues long. Germline values: CDR1 DFQATT, CDR2 SNEGSKA (reference sequence). The CDR3 DNA reads TGCAGTGCTAAAGACAATAGGGACGCCCGAGGTTCTCAGCCCCAGCATTTT. It codes for CSAKDNRDARGSQPQHF.

This clonotype was observed many times. The rearrangement joins TRBV28 to TRBJ2-7, with D perhaps TRBD2 (6 bases). Trimming left V 5 bases short and J 4 bases short, with 15 bases between. The CDR3 loop spans 14 amino acids. Germline CDR1 reads MDHEN; CDR2 reads SYDVKM. The CDR3 is CASSHRLEGYEQYF. CDR3 sequence (DNA): TGTGCCAGCAGTCACCGACTAGAGGGGTACGAGCAGTACTTC. The whole variable domain, remainder taken from reference TRBV28 and TRBJ2-7, is DVKVTQSSRYLVKRTGEKVFLECVQDMDHENMFWYRQDPGLGLRLIYFSYDVKMKEKGDIPEGYSVSREKKERFSLILESASTNQTSMYLCASSHRLEGYEQYFGPGTRLTVT.

The genes are TRBV5-1 and TRBJ2-6; 7 nucleotides match TRBD1. The length of the CDR3 is 20 residues. Germline lookup yields CDR1 SGHRS and CDR2 YFSETQ. The V segment lost 6 bases and the J segment 0 bases; nucleotides outside the gene matches: 18. The CDR3 bases are TGCGCCAGCACCAGGACACCCCCGGGACAGAGATTCTCTGGGGCCAACGTCCTGACTTTC. Protein sequence: CASTRTPPGQRFSGANVLTF.

The table lists this clonotype with many counts. The chain combines TRBV12-3 or TRBV12-4 with TRBJ2-7, with TRBD2 identical over 8 bases. This CDR3 is built from 15 residues. The ends lost 1 base at V and 3 bases at J; junction bases unmatched: 5. The CDR3 DNA sequence: TGTGCCAGCAGTTTAGGATCGGGGGGGGGCTACGAGCAGTACTTC. Translation: CASSLGSGGGYEQYF.

This clonotype was found many times. The gene calls are TRBV7-9 and TRBJ1-1; TRBD1 matches 11 bases. V dropped 5 bases and J dropped 5; count of bases not matched to a gene: 7. This CDR3 has 15 amino acids. Per germline, CDR1 SEHNR and CDR2 FQNEAQ (reference sequence). This CDR3 is CASSRTDRGQTEAFF. The CDR3 DNA reads TGTGCCAGCAGCAGAACGGACAGGGGGCAAACTGAAGCTTTCTTT. Combining the CDR3 with reference TRBV7-9 and TRBJ1-1 gives the whole variable domain DTGVSQNPRHKITKRGQNVTFRCDPISEHNRLYWYRQTLGQGPEFLTYFQNEAQLEKSRLLSDRFSAERPKGSFSTLEIQRTEQGDSAMYLCASSRTDRGQTEAFFGQGTRLTVV.

This clonotype has a count of ten or more. The chain combines TRBV2 with TRBJ2-7, with 9 bases identical to TRBD1. CDR1 and CDR2 from the germline V gene are SNHLY and FYNNEI. This CDR3 has 16 residues. The junction had 9 bases not matched to a gene; V was cut back by 5 bases and J by 1 base. In DNA form, the CDR3 reads TGTGCCAGCAGTTCCCTACAGGGGGCGCGATCCTACGAGCAGTACTTC. It yields the protein CASSSLQGARSYEQYF.

This clonotype has ten or more counts. The rearrangement links TRBV28 to TRBJ2-7, with D perhaps matching TRBD2 (6 bases). Per germline, CDR1 MDHEN and CDR2 SYDVKM. V dropped 6 bases and J dropped 2 bases, with 11 bases sitting between them. This CDR3 is built from 13 residues. CDR3 bases: TGTGCCAGCAGGCGGGACCCGCCCTACGAGCAGTACTTC. Amino acid sequence: CASRRDPPYEQYF.

A few counts support this clonotype. The rearrangement uses TRBV6-1 and TRBJ2-7, with 8 bases lining up with TRBD1. Trimming at V came to 7 bases and at J to 6 bases, leaving 11 bases not matched to a gene. The V gene's germline CDR1 is MNHNS and CDR2 SASEGT. The CDR3 has 14 amino acids. For the CDR3, the DNA is TGTGCCAGCACAATCGGACAGGGCGAAGGCGAGCAGTACTTC. This encodes CASTIGQGEGEQYF.

The table lists this clonotype with many counts. The rearrangement joins TRBV27 to TRBJ2-7; tentative D call: TRBD2 (6 bases). The CDR3 is made up of 11 amino acids. V was shortened by 8 bases and J by 5 bases, with 10 bases between the two germline ends. CDR1 is MNHEY and CDR2 is SMNVEV in the germline V gene (reference sequence). The CDR3: CASGGGHEQYF. The CDR3 DNA sequence: TGTGCCAGCGGTGGAGGGCACGAGCAGTACTTC.

In its sample, this clonotype was seen many times. This sequence joins TRBV6-4 and TRBJ2-1; TRBD2 matches at 11 bases. Germline CDR1 reads MRHNA; CDR2 reads SNTAGT. V shed 5 bases, J shed 5 bases, and the junction held 8 bases outside the gene matches. The CDR3 runs to 16 residues. CDR3 sequence reads: CASSPPSGRLDNEQFF. As DNA, the CDR3 is TGTGCCAGCAGTCCACCTAGCGGGAGGCTAGACAATGAGCAGTTCTTC.

This clonotype appeared many times. The V and J genes are TRBV7-3 and TRBJ2-3, with D perhaps given as TRBD1 or TRBD2 (6 bases each). The CDR3 has 15 residues. CDR1 and CDR2 from the germline V gene are SGHTA and FQGTGA. V lost 4 bases, J lost 4 bases, and 15 bases lay in between. CDR3 in amino acids: CASSSQMGGSDTQYF. The DNA for the CDR3 is TGTGCCAGCAGCTCTCAGATGGGGGGCTCAGATACGCAGTATTTT.

The table lists this clonotype with many counts. The V gene is TRBV5-1, the J gene TRBJ2-7; no definite D call. This CDR3 spans 14 amino acids. Germline V gene sequence: CDR1 SGHRS, CDR2 YFSETQ. Trimming took off 4 bases at V and 4 bases at J, with 15 bases between the two ends. The CDR3, as DNA: TGCGCCAGCAGCCCCACCGGCGGAATGTACGAGCAGTACTTC. This sequence encodes CASSPTGGMYEQYF.